This T cell receptor (beta chain) emerged from a study of control samples from healthy donors and cancer patients. Generated by immunoSEQ multiplex PCR, the TCRdb table keeps only in-frame clones and is missing some. The table lists about 120,000 clones, approximately 87% of them singletons. CDR1 is SEHNR, CDR2 FQNEAQ, per germline (reference sequence). V lost 4 bases and J lost 7, with 23 bases in between. There are 18 residues in the CDR3. The origin of this receptor is a man aged 30 to 39 in good health. The sequencing input was blood. This chain joins TRBV7-9 and TRBJ1-6; maybe TRBD1 (5 bases). The CDR3: CASSWPKGSGPQNSPLHF. The CDR3 region has the DNA TGTGCCAGCAGCTGGCCTAAGGGGTCTGGACCGCAGAATTCACCCCTCCACTTT.